This T cell receptor (beta chain) was sequenced for a study of monozygotic twins with inflammatory bowel disease. TCRalpha and TCRbeta cDNA went through nested PCRs of approximately 16 and 10 cycles, two in total. Reprocessing the 5' RACE reads, TCRdb reports a single entry for every CDR3 protein and omits DNA. This repertoire includes some 170,000 distinct CDR3 sequences. Broader study findings: Individual T cell subtypes were not distinguishable. Among IBD patients, fewer clonotypes were shared with others than among healthy twins, especially with disease activity. Patient-to-patient differences in immunosuppressive treatment may have added variability to the repertoires.

As regards this clonotype: The antigen is undetermined.

The CDR3 runs to 14 residues. CDR1 and CDR2 (germline): SEHNR, FQNEAQ (reference sequence). This clonotype originated in a human donor with ulcerative colitis or Crohn's disease, or a healthy co-twin of an affected twin (not recorded which). V is TRBV7-9 and J is TRBJ2-7. The sample was blood. The CDR3 sequence is CASSLGLSLDEQYF.